These T cell receptor beta chains were read from a single sample in a study of blood T cell repertoires in COVID-19. Generated by immunoSEQ multiplex PCR, the TCRdb table keeps only in-frame clones and is missing some. The table includes about 110,000 clones, less than 85% detected once. Sample: peripheral blood. The receptors were gathered from a woman between 35 and 50 years old with acute or convalescent COVID-19. The CDR3 runs from the conserved cysteine through the conserved F or W. A D gene is named only where the DNA matches it firmly. The size of a clone is reported for some rows only, either as once, few or many, or as a class for expanded clones.

d_call | j_call | v_call | clone_size | cdr3_length | cdr3_nt | cdr3_aa
TRBD1 | TRBJ1-2 | TRBV6-5 | few | 14 | TGTGCCAGCAGCCCCGGGACAGGGGTCTATGGCTACACCTTC | CASSPGTGVYGYTF
TRBD1 | TRBJ1-1 | TRBV27 | NA | 14 | TGTGCCAGCAGCCTAGTGGCAGGGGGCGCGAAGGCTTTCTTT | CASSLVAGGAKAFF
TRBD2 | TRBJ2-1 | TRBV5-6 | NA | 16 | TGTGCCAGCAGCTTAAGCGGGGGGGCCGTCTACAATGAGCAGTTCTTC | CASSLSGGAVYNEQFF
NA | TRBJ1-1 | TRBV7-2 | few | 12 | TGTGCCAGCAGCTCCCGGGGATTGGAAGCTTTCTTT | CASSSRGLEAFF
TRBD1 | TRBJ2-3 | TRBV18 | NA | 15 | TGTGCCAGCTCAAGCCCGACAGGGATCACAGATACGCAGTATTTT | CASSSPTGITDTQYF
TRBD2 | TRBJ2-3 | TRBV5-1 | NA | 14 | TGCGCCAGCGGGGGGGACCATAGCACAGATACGCAGTATTTT | CASGGDHSTDTQYF
NA | TRBJ1-6 | TRBV4-2 | NA | 14 | TGTGCCAGCAGCCAAGGACAGGCAAATTCACCCCTCCACTTT | CASSQGQANSPLHF
TRBD2 | TRBJ2-5 | TRBV5-1 | few | 16 | TGCGCCAGCAGCTTGGGAGCGGGGGGCACGGGAGAGACCCAGTACTTC | CASSLGAGGTGETQYF
TRBD2 | TRBJ2-1 | TRBV7-2 | NA | 15 | TGTGCCAGCAGCAAGGGACTAGCGGGGGGTAAAGAGCAGTTCTTC | CASSKGLAGGKEQFF
TRBD2 | TRBJ2-3 | TRBV27 | NA | 21 | TGTGCCAGCAGTTCCAATCCACCCCTGACTAGCGGGGGGGCCCGAGGAGATACGCAGTATTTT | CASSSNPPLTSGGARGDTQYF
NA | TRBJ2-3 | TRBV7-6 | once | 17 | TGTGCCAGCAGCGGACCCGGGGGAGCGCTCCCCACAGATACGCAGTATTTT | CASSGPGGALPTDTQYF
NA | TRBJ2-3 | TRBV4-2 | NA | 15 | TGTGCCAGCAGCCAAGAGCAACTATACACAGATACGCAGTATTTT | CASSQEQLYTDTQYF
TRBD1 | TRBJ1-6 | TRBV7-8 | NA | 15 | TGTGCCAGCACCCTCACCGGACAGGGAAACTCACCCCTCCACTTT | CASTLTGQGNSPLHF
NA | TRBJ2-1 | TRBV2 | NA | 13 | TGTGCCAGCAGTGAAGGGAACAGCAATGAGCAGTTCTTC | CASSEGNSNEQFF
TRBD2 | TRBJ2-1 | TRBV5-1 | NA | 17 | TGCGCCAGCAGCTTGGCTTCTTGGGTGGCGGGGGGAAATGAGCAGTTCTTC | CASSLASWVAGGNEQFF
NA | TRBJ2-7 | TRBV28 | NA | 16 | TGTGCCAGCACCCCGCCCCAACAGGGATCCGCCTACGAGCAGTACTTC | CASTPPQQGSAYEQYF
NA | TRBJ2-7 | TRBV12-3/TRBV12-4 | NA | 13 | TGTGCCAGCAGTTTGGGGGGGGCAGAAGAGCAGTACTTC | CASSLGGAEEQYF
NA | TRBJ2-4 | TRBV6-5 | NA | 14 | TGTGCCAGCAGTTACGGTGGGCCCAACTCCATTCAGTACTTC | CASSYGGPNSIQYF
TRBD1 | TRBJ2-2 | TRBV7-2 | NA | 15 | TGTGCCAGCAGCCTATACGGACAGGCCACCGGGGAGCTGTTTTTT | CASSLYGQATGELFF
TRBD1 | TRBJ1-2 | TRBV7-3 | NA | 13 | TGTGCCAGCAGCTTAACGCAGGGGGGCGGCTACACCTTC | CASSLTQGGGYTF
NA | TRBJ2-7 | TRBV19 | once | 11 | TGTGCCAGTAGTATGAGGGACGAGCAGTACTTC | CASSMRDEQYF
TRBD1 | TRBJ1-5 | TRBV18 | few | 16 | TGTGCCAGCTCACCACGGGACAGGGGGGTCAATCAGCCCCAGCATTTT | CASSPRDRGVNQPQHF
TRBD1 | TRBJ2-7 | TRBV3-1/TRBV3-2 | NA | 14 | TGTGCCAGCAGCCAATGGGACAGGAAAGGCGAGCAGTACTTC | CASSQWDRKGEQYF
TRBD1 | TRBJ2-5 | TRBV15 | NA | 14 | TGTGCCACCAGCAGAGTCACAGGGGACGAGACCCAGTACTTC | CATSRVTGDETQYF
NA | TRBJ1-5 | TRBV2 | NA | 15 | TGTGCCAGCAGTGAATCAGGGGCGGGTAATCAGCCCCAGCATTTT | CASSESGAGNQPQHF
NA | TRBJ2-2 | TRBV28 | NA | 14 | TGTGCCAGCAGAGGGACAACCAACACCGGGGAGCTGTTTTTT | CASRGTTNTGELFF
NA | TRBJ2-7 | TRBV10-1 | NA | 13 | TGCGCCATCCACGTCGGGTGTTCTTACGAGCAGTACTTC | CAIHVGCSYEQYF
NA | TRBJ1-1 | TRBV3-1/TRBV3-2 | NA | 14 | TGTGCCAGCAGCCAAGCGGGGGGTAGGACTGAAGCTTTCTTT | CASSQAGGRTEAFF
NA | TRBJ1-2 | TRBV7-2 | NA | 14 | TGTGCCAGCAGCCCGGACAGCTCTAACTCTGGCTACACCTTC | CASSPDSSNSGYTF
TRBD1 | TRBJ2-7 | TRBV27 | NA | 13 | TGTGCCAGCATAGGGACAGGGGTGTACGAGCAGTACTTC | CASIGTGVYEQYF
NA | TRBJ2-7 | TRBV4-1 | NA | 14 | TGCGCCAGCAGCCTCCAACCCCCCGGCGCGGTGCAGTACTTC | CASSLQPPGAVQYF
NA | TRBJ1-1 | TRBV19 | many | 17 | TGTGCCAGTAGTATAGGCGCACGCCGATTGATGAACACTGAAGCTTTCTTT | CASSIGARRLMNTEAFF
NA | TRBJ2-3 | TRBV4-2 | few | 15 | TGTGCCAGCAGCCAACGGGGGGCAGGCACAGATACGCAGTATTTT | CASSQRGAGTDTQYF
TRBD1 | TRBJ1-2 | TRBV7-8 | NA | 12 | TGTGCCAGCAGCCGACAGGGGATTGGCTACACCTTC | CASSRQGIGYTF
TRBD1 | TRBJ1-5 | TRBV7-8 | once | 16 | TGTGCCAGCAGCCGCAACCCTACAGGGGGTAATCAGCCCCAGCATTTT | CASSRNPTGGNQPQHF
TRBD1 | TRBJ1-6 | TRBV11-2 | NA | 16 | TGTGCCAGCAGCTTCGGACAGGGTGTAAATAATTCACCCCTCCACTTT | CASSFGQGVNNSPLHF
TRBD1 | TRBJ1-4 | TRBV6-6 | NA | 15 | TGTGCCAGCAATAAACCCGGGACAGAGAATGAAAAACTGTTTTTT | CASNKPGTENEKLFF
NA | TRBJ2-3 | TRBV12-3/TRBV12-4 | few | 13 | TGTGCCAGCAGTACAACCCGGGGGGATACGCAGTATTTT | CASSTTRGDTQYF
TRBD1 | TRBJ1-1 | TRBV3-1/TRBV3-2 | few | 17 | TGTGCCAGCAGCCAAGGACAGGGGTTTTTTTTGAACACTGAAGCTTTCTTT | CASSQGQGFFLNTEAFF
NA | TRBJ1-5 | TRBV7-2 | NA | 19 | TGTGCCAGCAGCTTAGAATACAGGGTATTACAATCGGGCAATCAGCCCCAGCATTTT | CASSLEYRVLQSGNQPQHF
NA | TRBJ2-3 | TRBV5-6 | NA | 14 | TGTGCCAGCAGCTTGACAGGTACCACAGATACGCAGTATTTT | CASSLTGTTDTQYF
TRBD1 | TRBJ1-2 | TRBV6-5 | once | 16 | TGTGCCAGCAGTTACTCTCCCGGTCCAGGGGGTTATGGCTACACCTTC | CASSYSPGPGGYGYTF
NA | TRBJ2-7 | TRBV5-4 | NA | 14 | TGTGCCAGCAGCTTGGAAGGTTCAGGTTTCGAGCAGTACTTC | CASSLEGSGFEQYF
NA | TRBJ2-2 | TRBV5-1 | many | 16 | TGCGCCAGCAGCTTGGTTGGGACATCGAACACCGGGGAGCTGTTTTTT | CASSLVGTSNTGELFF
TRBD1 | TRBJ1-4 | TRBV6-5 | few | 16 | TGTGCCAGCAGTTCTCCATTGACAGGGGGCGGCGAAAAACTGTTTTTT | CASSSPLTGGGEKLFF
TRBD1 | TRBJ1-2 | TRBV28 | few | 15 | TGTGCCAGCAGGGGGAGAGCACAGGGGTTTGAGGGCTACACCTTC | CASRGRAQGFEGYTF
NA | TRBJ1-1 | TRBV18 | NA | 11 | TGTGCCAGCTCACCAACAGAAGAAGCTTTCTTT | CASSPTEEAFF
NA | TRBJ2-7 | TRBV25-1 | NA | 13 | TGTGCCAGCAGTTCGGACACCGTTGCCGAGCAGTACTTC | CASSSDTVAEQYF
NA | TRBJ1-3 | TRBV12-3/TRBV12-4 | few | 12 | TGTGCCAGCAGGGGGGGTGGAAACACCATATATTTT | CASRGGGNTIYF
TRBD1 | TRBJ1-5 | TRBV19 | once | 15 | TGTGCCAGTCATCCCCAGGACAGGGATAATCAGCCCCAGCATTTT | CASHPQDRDNQPQHF
TRBD2 | TRBJ2-1 | TRBV28 | NA | 21 | TGTGCCAGCAGTCTATTCTCCGGGACTAGCGACTCCCTCCCCTTTTACAATGAGCAGTTCTTC | CASSLFSGTSDSLPFYNEQFF
TRBD1 | TRBJ1-6 | TRBV7-9 | NA | 15 | TGTGCCAGCAGCTTAGGGGACAGGGGTTCATCACCCCTCCACTTT | CASSLGDRGSSPLHF
TRBD1 | TRBJ2-5 | TRBV3-1/TRBV3-2 | NA | 15 | TGTGCCAGCAGCCCGTGGACAGGGAATTTGGAGACCCAGTACTTC | CASSPWTGNLETQYF